Described below is a single T cell receptor beta chain sequence and its context. Germline V gene sequence: CDR1 SGHTA, CDR2 FQGNSA. The CDR3 has 17 amino acids. The J segment lost 11 bases and the V segment lost 2 bases, leaving 11 bases of the junction unmatched. The data were taken from a study of blood T cell repertoires in COVID-19. Method: immunoSEQ multiplex PCR; TCRdb's copy keeps in-frame clones and lacks some. The data contain some 300,000 clones, 85% to 90% of them singletons. The sample comprised peripheral blood. The V and J genes are TRBV7-2 and TRBJ1-6; 11 bases line up with TRBD1. This clonotype was obtained from a man aged 65 to 79 with acute or convalescent COVID-19. The CDR3 nucleotides are TGTGCCAGCAGCTTAACAGGACAGGGGGCGGGAGAGGCACCCCTCCACTTT. This translates into CASSLTGQGAGEAPLHF.